These T cell receptor beta chains were read from a single sample in a study of blood T cell repertoires in COVID-19. The method was immunoSEQ multiplex PCR; TCRdb's version includes in-frame clones alone and lacks a portion of them. The table shows about 250,000 clones, with nearly 90% occurring only once. Sequenced: peripheral blood. These TCRs come from a man between 18 and 35 years old with active or convalescent COVID-19. Both conserved end residues are part of each CDR3. The D gene is left open where the match is weak. Expanded clones are given a class, and other clones once, few, many or no size at all.

d_call clone_size j_call v_call cdr3_nt cdr3_aa
TRBD2 - TRBJ2-7 TRBV20-1 TGCAGTGCAAGTAGAGCGGGAGGGCCCCACGAGCAGTACTTC CSASRAGGPHEQYF
TRBD1 - TRBJ1-1 TRBV7-8 TGTGCCAGCAGCCCCGCGACAGGGGGTTTCGGCGCTGAAGCTTTCTTT CASSPATGGFGAEAFF
TRBD2 - TRBJ2-1 TRBV7-2 TGTGCCAGCAGCCCCAGGACTAGTAGCTATGAGCAGTTCTTC CASSPRTSSYEQFF
TRBD1 once TRBJ2-7 TRBV18 TGTGCCAGCTCACCAACAGACAGGGACCACGAGCAGTACTTC CASSPTDRDHEQYF
- - TRBJ1-4 TRBV28 TGTGCCAGCAGTTCGTGGAGGGGAATGGGTGAAAAACTGTTTTTT CASSSWRGMGEKLFF
- - TRBJ1-2 TRBV23-1 TGCGCCAGCCCAAACGGGTATGGCTACACCTTC CASPNGYGYTF
TRBD1 - TRBJ1-6 TRBV3-1/TRBV3-2 TGTGCCAGCAGCCAAGGGAGTTCGGCAGGGGGGTATAATTCACCCCTCCACTTT CASSQGSSAGGYNSPLHF
- - TRBJ2-7 TRBV21-1 TGTGCCAGCAGCCCGGCGACTCGGGAGCAGTACTTC CASSPATREQYF
- few TRBJ1-2 TRBV6-6 TGTGCCAGCAGTTACTCCCAGAGGAACTATGGCTACACCTTC CASSYSQRNYGYTF
- - TRBJ2-1 TRBV7-6 TGTGCCAGCAGCTTAGCGACAGCGGGCTCCTACAATGAGCAGTTCTTC CASSLATAGSYNEQFF
- - TRBJ2-3 TRBV4-3 TGCGCCAGCAGCCAAGATCGGGGCACAGATACGCAGTATTTT CASSQDRGTDTQYF
- - TRBJ1-1 TRBV7-2 TGTGCCAGCAGCTTATCACTGGTACCCCCTGAAGCTTTCTTT CASSLSLVPPEAFF
- - TRBJ1-5 TRBV7-2 TGTGCCAGCAGCCCTCAGGCAGTTTCGACCAATCAGCCCCAGCATTTT CASSPQAVSTNQPQHF
- - TRBJ1-2 TRBV19 TGTGCCAGTAGTATAGGGGACAACTTTAACTATGGCTACACCTTC CASSIGDNFNYGYTF
TRBD2 - TRBJ2-2 TRBV7-2 TGTGCCAGCAGCTTAGGGCTAGCGGGCACCGGGGAGCTGTTTTTT CASSLGLAGTGELFF
TRBD2 - TRBJ2-7 TRBV14 TGTGCCAGCAGCCAAGTTCGACCGGGACTAACCTTCTACGAGCAGTACTTC CASSQVRPGLTFYEQYF
TRBD2 - TRBJ2-3 TRBV28 TGTGCCAGCAGTTCACGGAAACTAGCGGGAGAATGGGGGGCAGATACGCAGTATTTT CASSSRKLAGEWGADTQYF
TRBD1 - TRBJ1-6 TRBV29-1 TGCAGCGTCAGAATTACGGGACAGGGAAATTCACCCCTCCACTTT CSVRITGQGNSPLHF
TRBD2 - TRBJ2-7 TRBV2 TGTGCCAGCAGTAGTATAGCGGGAGAGGTCTCCTACGAGCAGTACTTC CASSSIAGEVSYEQYF
- - TRBJ2-2 TRBV7-8 TGTGCCAGCAGCTCCATACTAGCTCGGAACACCGGGGAGCTGTTTTTT CASSSILARNTGELFF
- - TRBJ2-1 TRBV18 TGTGCCAGCTCACCAGGAGCAGATGAGCAGTTCTTC CASSPGADEQFF
TRBD1 - TRBJ2-7 TRBV4-3 TGCGCCAGCAGCCCGGACAGGAGTAACCACGAGCAGTACTTC CASSPDRSNHEQYF
TRBD1 - TRBJ2-3 TRBV6-2/TRBV6-3 TGTGCCAGCAGTTACGGGACAGGGGACACAGATACGCAGTATTTT CASSYGTGDTDTQYF
- - TRBJ1-2 TRBV2 TGTGCCAGCAGCTTGGGGGGGTTCTATGGCTACACCTTC CASSLGGFYGYTF
- - TRBJ2-5 TRBV15 TGTGCCACCAGCAGACAGGGGAACCAAGAGACCCAGTACTTC CATSRQGNQETQYF
- - TRBJ2-3 TRBV2 TGTGCCAGCAGTGAAACCCCACTAGGAGATACGCAGTATTTT CASSETPLGDTQYF
- - TRBJ1-6 TRBV7-2 TGTGCCAGCAGCTTAGGGCCGGGGAGAGCCTATAATTCACCCCTCCACTTT CASSLGPGRAYNSPLHF
TRBD1 once TRBJ2-3 TRBV7-2 TGTGCCAGCAGCTTAACAGGGGCTAGCACAGATACGCAGTATTTT CASSLTGASTDTQYF
- - TRBJ1-1 TRBV27 TGTGCCAGCAGTTCCGGGGAGAGCACTGAAGCTTTCTTT CASSSGESTEAFF
TRBD1 - TRBJ1-4 TRBV2 TGTGCCAGCAGTGCAAACAGGGGGCTTGGCGAAAAACTGTTTTTT CASSANRGLGEKLFF
TRBD1 - TRBJ1-1 TRBV5-1 TGCGCCAGCAGCTTGGGACAGGGTCCTGAAGCTTTCTTT CASSLGQGPEAFF
TRBD1 - TRBJ1-2 TRBV10-3 TGTGCCACGGAGGGGACAGGGGTCGGCTACACCTTC CATEGTGVGYTF
- - TRBJ1-2 TRBV7-9 TGTGCCAGCAGCGCCCGGCCCAGGCATGGCTACACCTTC CASSARPRHGYTF
TRBD1 - TRBJ2-6 TRBV9 TGTGCCAGCAGCCGGGACAGCAGCTCTGGGGCCAACGTCCTGACTTTC CASSRDSSSGANVLTF
TRBD2 few TRBJ2-3 TRBV4-3 TGCGCCAGCAGCCAAGTGTGGGGACTAGCGGGAGGTACAAGTAATACGCAGTATTTT CASSQVWGLAGGTSNTQYF
- few TRBJ2-7 TRBV5-6 TGTGCCAGCAGCTTGGGCGGTCAGACCTACGAGCAGTACTTC CASSLGGQTYEQYF
- - TRBJ2-2 TRBV28 TGTGCCAGCAGTCAAGGAGGGAACAAGGCCGGGGAGCTGTTTTTT CASSQGGNKAGELFF
- - TRBJ1-1 TRBV3-1/TRBV3-2 TGTGCCAGCAGCCGGGTGGAGGGTTTGGCTGAAGCTTTCTTT CASSRVEGLAEAFF
TRBD1 once TRBJ1-6 TRBV9 TGTGCCAGCAGCGCCGAGACAGGGGGCGCTTTCGGGTCCTATAATTCACCCCTCCACTTT CASSAETGGAFGSYNSPLHF
- few TRBJ2-7 TRBV9 TGTGCCAGCAGCGTAGGAGGTTCCTCCTACGAGCAGTACTTC CASSVGGSSYEQYF
- - TRBJ2-1 TRBV23-1 TGCGCCAGCAGTCAATCCCTAAAGTGCAATGAGCAGTTCTTC CASSQSLKCNEQFF